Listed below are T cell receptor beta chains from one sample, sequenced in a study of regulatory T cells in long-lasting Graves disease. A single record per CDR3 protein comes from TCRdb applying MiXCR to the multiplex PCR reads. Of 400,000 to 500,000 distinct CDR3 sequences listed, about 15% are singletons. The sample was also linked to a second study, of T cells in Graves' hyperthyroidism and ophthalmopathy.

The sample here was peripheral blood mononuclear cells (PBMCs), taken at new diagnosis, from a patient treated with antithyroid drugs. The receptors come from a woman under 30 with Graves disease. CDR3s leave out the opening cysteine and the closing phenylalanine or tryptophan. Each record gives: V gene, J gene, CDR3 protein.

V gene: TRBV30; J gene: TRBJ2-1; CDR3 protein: AWSIGLGYNEQF
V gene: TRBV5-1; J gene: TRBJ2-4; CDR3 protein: ASSLVRGRPKNIQY
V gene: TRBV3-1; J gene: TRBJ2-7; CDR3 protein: ASSPGGRSYEQY
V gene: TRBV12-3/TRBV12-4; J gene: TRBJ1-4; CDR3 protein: ASRPTGKTNEKLF
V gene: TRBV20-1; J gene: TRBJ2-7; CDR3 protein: SASGYYEQY
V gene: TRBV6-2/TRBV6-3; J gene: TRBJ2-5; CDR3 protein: ASSAGTPMETQY
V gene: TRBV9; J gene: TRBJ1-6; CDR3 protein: ASSVDGGYNSPLH
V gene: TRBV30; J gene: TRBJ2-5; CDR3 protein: AWTPRTGLELETQY
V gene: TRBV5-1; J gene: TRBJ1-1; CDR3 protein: ASSSIGGGVFAEAF
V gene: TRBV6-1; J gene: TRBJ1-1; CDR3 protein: ASKMTDDTEAF
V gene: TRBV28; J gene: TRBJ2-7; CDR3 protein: ASSSFGTSDYEQY
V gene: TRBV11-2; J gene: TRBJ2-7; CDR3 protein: ASSLVLEAEQY
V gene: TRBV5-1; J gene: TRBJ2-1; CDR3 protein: ASSLGLIPGNGEQF
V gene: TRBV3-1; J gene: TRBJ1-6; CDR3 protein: ASSRDGQSRFSPLH
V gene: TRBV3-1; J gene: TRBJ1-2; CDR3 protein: ASSLIYRDGYT
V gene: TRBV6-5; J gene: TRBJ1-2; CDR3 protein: ASSYGTGQLT
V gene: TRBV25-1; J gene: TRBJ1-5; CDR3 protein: ASSEWGSGSGGNQPQH
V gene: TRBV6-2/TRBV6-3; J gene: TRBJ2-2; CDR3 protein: ASSEAGQGAIGELF
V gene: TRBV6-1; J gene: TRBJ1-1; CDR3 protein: ASSEGFLQGAGSNTEAF
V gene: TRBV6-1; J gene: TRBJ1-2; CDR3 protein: ASKGQANYGYT
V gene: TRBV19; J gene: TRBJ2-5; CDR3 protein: ASSPSTEYQETQY
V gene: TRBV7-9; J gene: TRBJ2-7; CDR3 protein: ASSPIRPTETYEQY
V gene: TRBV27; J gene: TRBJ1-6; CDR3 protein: ASSLVPPNSPLH
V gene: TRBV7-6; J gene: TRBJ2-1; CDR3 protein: ASSRGQGRYNEQF
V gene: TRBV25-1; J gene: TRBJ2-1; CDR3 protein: ASSEGVARNEQF
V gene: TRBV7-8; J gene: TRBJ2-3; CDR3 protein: ASDGRGGPSRTDTQY
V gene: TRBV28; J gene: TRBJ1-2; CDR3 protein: ASSLIKNYGYT
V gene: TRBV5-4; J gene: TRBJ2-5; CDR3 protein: ASSSTGQETQY
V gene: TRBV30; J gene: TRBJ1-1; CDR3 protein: AWSVQGVDTEAF
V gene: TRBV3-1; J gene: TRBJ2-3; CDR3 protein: ASSQRYDTQY
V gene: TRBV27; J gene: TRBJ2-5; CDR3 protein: ASSRRVRETQY
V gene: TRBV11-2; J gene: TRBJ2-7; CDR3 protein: ASSLFAGGRGTYEQY
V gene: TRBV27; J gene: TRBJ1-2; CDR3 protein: ASSFRQGVDGYT
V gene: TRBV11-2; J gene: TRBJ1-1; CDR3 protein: ASSSTGIGLTEAF
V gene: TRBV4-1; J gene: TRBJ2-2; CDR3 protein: ASSQLAGVNTGELF
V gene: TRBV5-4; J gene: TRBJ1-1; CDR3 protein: ASSLRGLTEAF
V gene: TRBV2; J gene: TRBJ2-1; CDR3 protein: ASSEAKGTSGRSSYNEQF